Listed here are 31 T cell receptor beta chains from one sample, sequenced in a study of identical twins. TCRdb re-derived calls from the 5' RACE reads in MiXCR, one entry per CDR3 protein. The sample has some 1,600,000 distinct CDR3 sequences; roughly a third are singletons. Sequenced: cord blood. These receptors were collected from a newborn girl in good health.

V usage is TRBV6-6 and J usage is TRBJ2-5; TRBD2 is a possible D gene (5 bases). The V gene lost 0 bases and the J gene lost 3 bases, with 11 bases spanning the gap. Germline V gene lookup returns CDR1 MNHNY and CDR2 SVGAGI (reference sequence). The CDR3 is 15 residues long. CDR3 in amino acids: CASSYSLTREETQYF. The CDR3 region has the DNA TGTGCCAGCAGTTACTCCTTGACGAGGGAAGAGACCCAGTACTTC.

The chain carries TRBV27 and TRBJ2-5; the D call may be TRBD1 or TRBD2 (5 bases each). Trimming took 4 bases from V and 11 from J, leaving 20 bases between them. The CDR3 sequence is 14 residues long. Germline V gene sequence: CDR1 MNHEY, CDR2 SMNVEV (reference sequence). CDR3 nucleotide sequence: TGTGCCAGCAGTTCTCCGCGACAGATGGGGGAGCAGTACTTC. This codes for CASSSPRQMGEQYF.

This chain uses TRBV6-1 with TRBJ1-2; D perhaps matches TRBD1 (5 bases). CDR1 is MNHNS, CDR2 SASEGT, per germline. CDR3 length equals 14 residues. V lost 2 bases and J lost 1, with 8 bases in between. CDR3 sequence: CASSEHRFNYGYTF. CDR3 nucleotides: TGTGCCAGCAGTGAACACAGGTTTAACTATGGCTACACCTTC.

The genes are TRBV29-1 and TRBJ2-3, with D maybe TRBD2 (7 bases). Trimming took off 1 base at V and 5 bases at J, with 10 bases between the two ends. Germline values: CDR1 SQVTM, CDR2 ANQGSEA. This CDR3 is built from 13 residues. CDR3 nucleotides: TGCAGCGTTGAAGGGGGAGGGGGAGATACGCAGTATTTT. As protein: CSVEGGGGDTQYF.

As for this clonotype: A read error may explain this, as a much larger clone is one base away. The V gene is TRBV5-1, the J gene TRBJ1-2; no clear D gene. The CDR3 consists of 15 residues. In germline, CDR1 is SGHRS, CDR2 YFSETQ. For the CDR3, the DNA is TGCGCCAGCAGCTTGGGGACCCTTGCTAACTATGGCTGCACCTTC. It encodes CASSLGTLANYGCTF.

This clonotype was counted a few times. The rearrangement links TRBV7-2 to TRBJ1-2, with D tentatively TRBD1 (6 bases). The CDR3 length is 13 residues. V lost 4 bases, J lost 6 bases, and 12 bases lay in between. CDR1 SGHTA and CDR2 FQGNSA come from the germline V gene. CDR3 sequence: CASSSGHSNGYTF. The CDR3 bases are TGTGCCAGCAGCTCGGGACACTCCAATGGCTACACCTTC.

The table lists this clonotype with a count of one. The chain carries TRBV5-1 and TRBJ2-4; TRBD1 is a possible D gene (5 bases). Per germline, CDR1 SGHRS and CDR2 YFSETQ. V was cut by 0 bases and J by 13 bases, with 17 bases left in between. The CDR3 has 14 amino acids. CDR3 bases: TGCGCCAGCAGCTTGGCAGGGTCGGTCAATGAGCAGTACTTC. Translated, it gives CASSLAGSVNEQYF.

The V gene is TRBV6-1, the J gene TRBJ1-5; D gene ambiguous. CDR3 length: 18 amino acids. V was cut by 4 bases and J by 0 bases, with 19 bases left in between. Germline-derived CDR1 and CDR2 are MNHNS and SASEGT. The CDR3 DNA follows: TGTGCCAGCAGTGGAAAGGGATACGGACTGTATAGCAATCAGCCCCAGCATTTT. Encoded protein: CASSGKGYGLYSNQPQHF.

The rearrangement joins TRBV7-2 to TRBJ1-2; D may be TRBD1 (5 bases). Trimming removed 2 bases from V and 6 bases from J, with 10 bases in between. This CDR3 is 13 amino acids long. Germline CDR1 and CDR2: SGHTA and FQGNSA. CDR3 in DNA: TGTGCCAGCAGCTTACAGGGTTGGCATGGCTACACCTTC. The encoded protein is CASSLQGWHGYTF.

The CDR3 sequence: CASSYSARGNHSPLHF. DNA for the CDR3: TGTGCCAGCAGTTACTCCGCCAGGGGCAACCATTCACCCCTCCACTTT. This chain links TRBV6-5 with TRBJ1-6; maybe TRBD1 (6 bases). V was cut by 0 bases and J by 8 bases, with 14 bases left in between. Germline V gene data show CDR1 as MNHEY and CDR2 as SVGAGI. The CDR3 length is 16 residues.

The rearrangement joins TRBV5-6 to TRBJ1-1; D perhaps matches TRBD1 (6 bases). Germline CDR1 SGHDT, CDR2 YYEEEE. V dropped 4 bases and J dropped 2 bases, with 12 bases sitting between them. This CDR3 has 14 residues. CDR3 residues: CASSTTGGNTEAFF. The CDR3 nucleotides read TGTGCCAGCAGCACGACCGGGGGCAACACTGAAGCTTTCTTT. The whole variable domain, remainder taken from reference TRBV5-6 and TRBJ1-1, is DAGVTQSPTHLIKTRGQQVTLRCSPKSGHDTVSWYQQALGQGPQFIFQYYEEEERQRGNFPDRFSGHQFPNYSSELNVNALLLGDSALYLCASSTTGGNTEAFFGQGTRLTVV.

This clonotype was observed at least ten times. The rearrangement joins TRBV2 to TRBJ2-6, with unresolved D. CDR1 SNHLY and CDR2 FYNNEI come from the germline V gene. This CDR3 has 15 residues. Trimming pared 7 bases from V and 2 bases from J, leaving 12 bases between. The CDR3 nucleotides read TGTGCCAGCATCGAACGAAAACCTGGGGCCAACGTCCTGACTTTC. Protein sequence: CASIERKPGANVLTF.

In DNA, the CDR3 is TGCAGCGTTCGGCAGACGGTTGAGCAGTTCTTC. This encodes CSVRQTVEQFF. The chain has TRBV29-1 and TRBJ2-1; D unresolved. The ends were cut back, 5 bases at V and 9 bases at J, with 11 bases in the middle. CDR1 is SQVTM and CDR2 is ANQGSEA in the germline V gene. The CDR3 is 11 amino acids.

V is TRBV28 and J is TRBJ2-7, with D perhaps assigned TRBD1 or TRBD2 (5 bases each). There are 14 residues in the CDR3. The germline CDR1 and CDR2 sequences are MDHEN and SYDVKM. Trimming stripped 5 bases from V and 7 bases from J, with 18 bases between. The CDR3 protein is CASSTGASNNEQYF. The CDR3 coding sequence is TGTGCCAGCAGTACCGGGGCTAGCAACAATGAGCAGTACTTC.

This clonotype has a count of ten or more. The V call is TRBV10-3, the J call TRBJ1-5; 11 bases line up with TRBD1. The CDR3 contains 15 residues. Unmatched junction bases numbered 5, after V lost 4 bases and J lost 6 bases. From germline, CDR1 is ENHRY and CDR2 SYGVKD. This CDR3 reads CAISVGTGGTQPQHF. The CDR3 coding sequence is TGTGCCATCAGTGTCGGGACAGGGGGGACTCAGCCCCAGCATTTT.

The V call is TRBV27, the J call TRBJ1-4; D not certain. Trimming removed 1 base at V and 5 bases at J, with 5 bases between. The germline V gene has CDR1 MNHEY and CDR2 SMNVEV (reference sequence). The CDR3 is 13 residues long. The CDR3 nucleotides are TGTGCCAGCAGTTTATGGCCCAATGAAAAACTGTTTTTT. It specifies CASSLWPNEKLFF.

This chain connects TRBV18 to TRBJ2-3; D may be TRBD2 (5 bases). Trimming removed 0 bases from V and 4 bases from J, with 8 bases in between. Germline CDR1 reads KGHSH; CDR2 reads LQKENI. The CDR3 has 14 amino acids. In DNA form, the CDR3 reads TGTGCCAGCTCACCACCGAAGAGGGCAGATACGCAGTATTTT. Its protein is CASSPPKRADTQYF.

This chain joins TRBV6-6 and TRBJ2-5, with unresolved D. CDR1 and CDR2 (germline): MNHNY, SVGAGI (reference sequence). The CDR3 spans 14 residues. The germline V and J ends were trimmed by 6 bases and 11 bases, with 22 bases remaining between them. The CDR3 loop reads CASSRYSNYNEQYF. The CDR3 bases are TGTGCCAGCAGCCGGTATTCCAACTACAATGAGCAGTACTTC.

The sample holds a few counts of this clonotype. The rearrangement links TRBV9 to TRBJ2-5; 9 nucleotides line up with TRBD1. CDR3 size: 15 residues. J lost 4 bases, V lost 0 bases, and 4 bases had no gene match. CDR1 is SGDLS and CDR2 is YYNGEE in the germline V gene. As DNA, the CDR3 is TGTGCCAGCAGCGTAGGGGACAGGGTAAGAGAGACCCAGTACTTC. Its protein product is CASSVGDRVRETQYF.

This chain links TRBV7-2 with TRBJ2-4, with 8 bases matching TRBD2. The CDR3 runs to 12 residues. Per germline, CDR1 SGHTA and CDR2 FQGNSA. V gave up 5 bases and J gave up 10 bases; unmatched junction bases: 4. The CDR3 loop reads CASSDSGKIQYF. Here the CDR3 DNA reads TGTGCCAGCAGCGATAGCGGGAAGATTCAGTACTTC.

This chain connects TRBV7-2 to TRBJ1-1; no definite D call. The V gene lost 0 bases and the J gene lost 4 bases, with 6 bases spanning the gap. Germline V gene lookup returns CDR1 SGHTA and CDR2 FQGNSA. The CDR3 is 13 amino acids. The CDR3 DNA reads TGTGCCAGCAGCTTAGCGTGGGCCACTGAAGCTTTCTTT. This encodes CASSLAWATEAFF.

J is TRBJ2-5 and V is TRBV29-1; D is perhaps TRBD1 (6 bases). The germline CDR1 and CDR2 sequences are SQVTM and ANQGSEA. Trimming removed 7 bases at V and 6 bases at J, with 21 bases between. This CDR3 region has 14 residues. CDR3 coding DNA: TGCAGCGGGGGGTCACAGGGTGGCTCTAAGACCCAGTACTTC. As protein: CSGGSQGGSKTQYF.

This clonotype was seen ten or more times. The CDR3 DNA is TGTGCCACCAGTGAGGGACTCCCACAAGAGACCCAGTACTTC. The encoded protein is CATSEGLPQETQYF. This chain connects TRBV24-1 to TRBJ2-5; D may be TRBD2 (6 bases). V lost 4 bases, J lost 2 bases, and 10 bases lay in between. Per the germline V gene, CDR1 is KGHDR and CDR2 is SFDVKD. The CDR3 is 14 amino acids.

Concerning this clonotype: A read error is possible here, since a much larger clone lies one base away. This sequence joins TRBV20-1 and TRBJ2-1; perhaps TRBD2 as D (6 bases). The germline V gene encodes CDR1 DFQATT and CDR2 SNEGSKA (reference sequence). The CDR3 is 12 amino acids. V lost 3 bases, J lost 10 bases, and 13 bases lay in between. CDR3 loop: CSAREGSYEQFF. The CDR3 DNA sequence: TGCAGTGCTAGGGAGGGGTCCTACGAGCAGTTCTTC.

In this sample, this clonotype turned up many times. The rearrangement links TRBV11-2 to TRBJ1-2; no clear D gene. The CDR3 has 13 residues. The V end lost 2 bases, the J end lost 4 bases, and 8 bases lay between the germline ends. Germline CDR1 SGHAT, CDR2 FQNNGV. CDR3 residues: CASSLSSFYGYTF. DNA for the CDR3: TGTGCCAGCAGCTTATCCTCCTTCTATGGCTACACCTTC.

This rearrangement joins TRBV5-1 to TRBJ2-5; D gene ambiguous. Germline V gives CDR1 SGHRS, CDR2 YFSETQ. CDR3 size: 13 residues. Trimming left V 2 bases short and J 4 bases short, with 9 bases between. The CDR3: CASSLKDRETQYF. The DNA for the CDR3 is TGCGCCAGCAGCTTAAAAGATCGAGAGACCCAGTACTTC.

The table lists this clonotype with a few counts. This chain joins TRBV7-9 and TRBJ1-6, with D perhaps matching TRBD1 (6 bases). V gave up 1 base and J gave up 9 bases, with 10 bases separating them. Germline V lookup: CDR1 SEHNR, CDR2 FQNEAQ (reference sequence). CDR3 size: 14 residues. The CDR3 DNA sequence: TGTGCCAGCAGCTTAGACCAGGGGACTTCACCCCTCCACTTT. Amino acids: CASSLDQGTSPLHF.

This clonotype has more than one count but fewer than ten. The chain joins TRBV28 to TRBJ1-4; TRBD1 agrees at 7 bases. The V gene end was trimmed by 5 bases and the J gene end by 7 bases; junction bases not matched to a gene: 7. The CDR3 sequence is 14 residues long. CDR1 is MDHEN, CDR2 SYDVKM, per germline. CDR3 protein: CASSMSGTAEKLFF. The CDR3, as DNA: TGTGCCAGCAGTATGTCCGGGACAGCTGAAAAACTGTTTTTT.

This clonotype was recorded at least ten times. This chain joins TRBV20-1 and TRBJ2-3; TRBD2 matches 8 bases. This CDR3 is built from 16 residues. Trimming cost V 4 bases and J 0 bases; bases outside gene matches: 9. Germline CDR1 and CDR2: DFQATT and SNEGSKA (reference sequence). The CDR3 loop reads CSANPFSGTSTDTQYF. The CDR3, as DNA: TGCAGTGCTAATCCATTTAGCGGGACTAGCACAGATACGCAGTATTTT.

Only a few counts were recorded for this clonotype. The rearrangement links TRBV30 to TRBJ2-4; perhaps TRBD1 as D (6 bases). The germline V gene encodes CDR1 GTSNPN and CDR2 SVGIG (reference sequence). The CDR3 covers 11 residues. Between the trimmed V and J ends, which lost 2 bases and 13 bases, there was a span of 12 bases. Here the CDR3 DNA reads TGTGCCTGGAGTAGGGACAATGAGCAGTACTTC. Amino acid sequence: CAWSRDNEQYF.

There are a few counts of this clonotype. V gene TRBV12-3 or TRBV12-4 combines with J gene TRBJ2-4; D remains unclear. The end of the DNA aligns better with TRBJ2-7, so the J call may be wrong. The CDR3 has 11 amino acids. The CDR3 sequence is CASSFIHEQYF. Written as DNA, the CDR3 is TGTGCCAGCAGTTTTATCCACGAGCAGTACTTC.